This T cell receptor (beta chain) was sequenced during a study of CD8+ T cells in alopecia areata. Study-level results: Mouse data revealed clearer TCR sharing than patient data did, a gap possibly tied to HLA. While patients received tofacitinib, many expanded lesional clones remained present in scalp and blood. Significant decreases in scalp clonality and expanded CD8+ clones followed tofacitinib treatment.

Indicated treatment: oral pan-JAK inhibitor, 5-10 mg twice daily. This clone was detected only a few times. Its antigen is currently unknown. Extraction and reverse transcription of RNA yielded cDNA as the sequencing template. The protocol was immunoSEQ multiplex PCR, while the TCRdb copy is restricted to in-frame clones and leaves out a portion. Of over 250,000 clones detected, 45% to 70% appear once; the ten largest clones hold 0.9% to 0.95%. Germline V gene sequence: CDR1 ENHRY, CDR2 SYGVKD. The V segment lost 0 bases and the J segment 2 bases; nucleotides outside the gene matches: 1. This CDR3 has 14 residues.

This sequence originates from a human donor with alopecia areata. The chain employs TRBV10-3 and TRBJ2-7; 7 nucleotides line up with TRBD1. The sequencing here drew on CD4+ T cells sorted from blood, taken around week 53, from a patient treated with tofacitinib. CDR3 nucleotides: TGTGCCATCAGTGAGTCTGGGACAGCCTACGAGCAGTACTTC. It yields the protein CAISESGTAYEQYF.